Shown below are 27 T cell receptor beta chains from a single sample sequenced in a study of blood T cell repertoires in COVID-19. Produced via immunoSEQ multiplex PCR; TCRdb's table is partial and in-frame only. The table lists 100,000 to 150,000 clones, 80% to 90% of them singletons, with roughly 0.94% in the top ten. The specimen sequenced was peripheral blood. The receptors originated from a woman aged 50 to 65 with active or convalescent COVID-19.

V is TRBV7-2 and J is TRBJ1-1; D not resolved. Germline CDR1 reads SGHTA; CDR2 reads FQGNSA. The V end lost 1 base, the J end lost 0 bases, and 12 bases lay between the germline ends. The CDR3 loop spans 16 amino acids. CDR3: CASSLESASMNTEAFF. The CDR3 coding sequence is TGTGCCAGCAGCTTAGAAAGCGCCAGCATGAACACTGAAGCTTTCTTT.

The rearrangement uses TRBV5-1 and TRBJ1-2; 7 bases map to TRBD1. The CDR3 runs to 14 residues. The V and J ends lost 4 bases and 4 bases, in that order; junction bases with no gene match: 7. Per germline, CDR1 SGHRS and CDR2 YFSETQ. Written as DNA, the CDR3 is TGCGCCAGCAGCATCGGCAGGGGGGCCTATGGCTACACCTTC. Encoded protein: CASSIGRGAYGYTF. The whole variable domain, filled in from reference TRBV5-1 and TRBJ1-2, reads KAGVTQTPRYLIKTRGQQVTLSCSPISGHRSVSWYQQTPGQGLQFLFEYFSETQRNKGNFPGRFSGRQFSNSRSEMNVSTLELGDSALYLCASSIGRGAYGYTFGSGTRLTVV.

The chain couples TRBV11-3 to TRBJ2-1; 9 bases line up with TRBD2. V trimming: 0 bases; J trimming: 2 bases; junction bases outside the gene matches: 11. The germline V gene has CDR1 SGHNT and CDR2 YENEEA. The CDR3 contains 19 residues. This CDR3 reads CASSLDGGLAGSAYNEQFF. CDR3 nucleotide sequence: TGTGCCAGCAGCTTAGATGGAGGGCTAGCGGGGTCCGCCTACAATGAGCAGTTCTTC.

The chain carries TRBV30 and TRBJ1-4; D remains unclear. V was clipped by 7 bases and J by 8 bases, with 23 bases between them. The germline V gene encodes CDR1 GTSNPN and CDR2 SVGIG (reference sequence). The CDR3 has 15 residues. The CDR3 nucleotides read TGTGCCTACAATGGGGAGACGGGAACCCGGGAAAAACTGTTTTTT. Encoded protein: CAYNGETGTREKLFF.

The V and J genes are TRBV6-1 and TRBJ1-3; D gene ambiguous. CDR3 length: 14 residues. CDR1 and CDR2 (germline): MNHNS, SASEGT. V lost 3 bases and J lost 7, with 13 bases in between. CDR3 DNA sequence: TGTGCCAGCAGTGACGTCGTAGATCGGAACACCATATATTTT. Protein sequence: CASSDVVDRNTIYF.

The CDR3 sequence is CASSQSTSYNSPLHF. CDR3 sequence (DNA): TGTGCCAGCAGCCAGAGCACCTCCTATAATTCACCCCTCCACTTT. This chain joins TRBV3-1 (or the pseudogene TRBV3-2) and TRBJ1-6; D remains unclear. Germline V gene lookup returns CDR1 LGHDT and CDR2 YNNKEL (reference sequence). The CDR3 runs 15 residues. V lost 3 bases, J lost 0 bases, and 6 bases lay in between.

This chain connects TRBV3-1 (or the pseudogene TRBV3-2) to TRBJ2-7, with TRBD1 as a possible D gene (6 bases). The CDR3 is 16 residues long. The V gene's germline CDR1 is LGHDT and CDR2 YNNKEL (reference sequence). V lost 1 base and J lost 1, with 14 bases in between. CDR3 region: CASSQGAGAHSYEQYF. CDR3 bases: TGTGCCAGCAGCCAAGGGGCAGGGGCGCATTCCTACGAGCAGTACTTC.

This rearrangement joins TRBV7-2 to TRBJ2-3, with D maybe TRBD2 (5 bases). This CDR3 contains 12 residues. Germline lookup yields CDR1 SGHTA and CDR2 FQGNSA. Trimming removed 2 bases from V and 9 bases from J, with 9 bases in between. In DNA form, the CDR3 reads TGTGCCAGCAGCTTATCTCGGAGGACGCAGTATTTT. Protein sequence: CASSLSRRTQYF.

The V and J genes are TRBV19 and TRBJ2-1, with TRBD1 matching 11 bases. Germline CDR1 is LNHDA and CDR2 is SQIVND (reference sequence). V lost 5 bases and J lost 9; bases outside the gene matches: 12. The CDR3 loop spans 16 amino acids. The CDR3 DNA reads TGTGCCAGTAGTCCACTGGGACAGGGGGTCACGACTGAGCAGTTCTTC. This gives the protein CASSPLGQGVTTEQFF.

V is TRBV30 and J is TRBJ1-2; D may be TRBD1 (5 bases). The CDR3 spans 13 residues. With 3 bases removed from V and 4 bases from J, the gap between germline ends came to 12 bases. Germline-derived CDR1 and CDR2 are GTSNPN and SVGIG (reference sequence). The CDR3 DNA sequence: TGTGCCTGGAGACCAGGGAAACCCTATGGCTACACCTTC. Protein sequence: CAWRPGKPYGYTF.

The chain employs TRBV3-1 (or the pseudogene TRBV3-2) and TRBJ2-7, with D unresolved. CDR1 is LGHDT and CDR2 is YNNKEL in the germline V gene (reference sequence). V gave up 4 bases and J gave up 0 bases, with 13 bases separating them. The CDR3 covers 15 residues. This CDR3 reads CASSRERPFSYEQYF. The DNA for the CDR3 is TGTGCCAGCAGCCGAGAGCGCCCTTTCTCCTACGAGCAGTACTTC.

The V and J genes are TRBV9 and TRBJ1-1; D call uncertain. This CDR3 contains 14 residues. The germline V gene encodes CDR1 SGDLS and CDR2 YYNGEE. The germline V and J ends were trimmed by 2 bases and 0 bases, with 8 bases remaining between them. The CDR3 DNA is TGTGCCAGCAGCGTGGACTTCTTGAACACTGAAGCTTTCTTT. Encoded protein: CASSVDFLNTEAFF.

V gene TRBV6-6 combines with J gene TRBJ1-2; 9 nucleotides agree with TRBD1. The CDR3 extends over 19 amino acids. CDR1 is MNHNY and CDR2 is SVGAGI in the germline V gene (reference sequence). V lost 5 bases, J lost 7 bases, and 23 bases stayed unmatched. CDR3 protein: CASSPRANRDRVASGGYTF. The CDR3 coding sequence is TGTGCCAGCAGTCCCCGGGCCAACCGGGACAGGGTGGCCTCGGGTGGCTACACCTTC.

V and J are TRBV7-2 and TRBJ2-7, with TRBD2 as a possible D gene (6 bases). The germline V and J ends were trimmed by 5 bases and 2 bases, with 13 bases remaining between them. The length of the CDR3 is 14 residues. The germline V gene encodes CDR1 SGHTA and CDR2 FQGNSA. The CDR3 sequence: CASSTPGLAYEQYF. In nucleotides, the CDR3 is TGTGCCAGCAGCACTCCGGGACTGGCCTACGAGCAGTACTTC.

The chain links TRBV7-9 to TRBJ2-5, with 12 nucleotides matching TRBD1. Germline-derived CDR1 and CDR2 are SEHNR and FQNEAQ (reference sequence). The V segment lost 4 bases and the J segment 5 bases; nucleotides outside the gene matches: 5. CDR3 length: 15 residues. The CDR3 loop is CASSWDRGQGETQYF. Written as DNA, the CDR3 is TGTGCCAGCAGCTGGGACAGGGGGCAGGGCGAGACCCAGTACTTC.

The chain couples TRBV21-1 to TRBJ2-5; TRBD2, the table's D call, lacks a check against the DNA. TRBV21-1 is an annotated pseudogene. The CDR3 consists of 16 residues. CDR3: CASSAGGTSGRETQYF. DNA of the CDR3: TGTGCCAGCAGCGCGGGTGGGACTAGCGGGAGAGAGACCCAGTACTTC.

There are a few counts of this clone. The CDR3 bases are TGTGCCAGCAGTTTCTCCCTAGTTTACGAGCAGTACTTC. Protein sequence: CASSFSLVYEQYF. The chain has TRBV12-3 or TRBV12-4 and TRBJ2-7; the D is unclear. Trimming shortened V by 3 bases and J by 4 bases, and 10 bases separated the two germline ends. The CDR3 is 13 residues long.

This chain joins TRBV28 and TRBJ2-1; TRBD2 matches at 8 bases. Germline assignment: CDR1 MDHEN and CDR2 SYDVKM. J gave up 0 bases and V 5 bases, and 9 bases lay outside the gene matches. The CDR3 is 17 amino acids. CDR3 sequence reads: CASSLASGFSSYNEQFF. The CDR3, as DNA: TGTGCCAGCAGTCTAGCTAGCGGGTTTAGCTCCTACAATGAGCAGTTCTTC.

The V gene is TRBV7-3, the J gene TRBJ2-1, with 11 positions matching TRBD2. V lost 6 bases and J lost 6; bases outside the gene matches: 7. The CDR3 is 15 amino acids. Germline CDR1 and CDR2: SGHTA and FQGTGA. The CDR3 protein is CASSPGTSGPNEQFF. CDR3 DNA sequence: TGTGCCAGCAGTCCCGGGACTAGCGGCCCCAATGAGCAGTTCTTC.

CDR3 bases: TGTGCCAGCAGGCCCGGGGGAGGACGCAACACTGAAGCTTTCTTT. Translated, it gives CASRPGGGRNTEAFF. J is TRBJ1-1 and V is TRBV7-2; D perhaps matches TRBD1 (5 bases). CDR3 length: 15 amino acids. Trimming removed 6 bases at V and 2 bases at J, with 16 bases between. CDR1 is SGHTA and CDR2 is FQGNSA in the germline V gene.

V usage is TRBV28 and J usage is TRBJ1-3; D might be TRBD1 (5 bases). The V and J ends lost 1 base and 3 bases respectively, with 7 bases between them. The CDR3 sequence is 14 residues long. Germline CDR1 reads MDHEN; CDR2 reads SYDVKM. The CDR3 protein is CASSLSGGGNTIYF. CDR3 sequence (DNA): TGTGCCAGCAGTTTATCGGGGGGTGGAAACACCATATATTTT. The entire variable domain, with the rest obtained from reference TRBV28 and TRBJ1-3, is as follows: DVKVTQSSRYLVKRTGEKVFLECVQDMDHENMFWYRQDPGLGLRLIYFSYDVKMKEKGDIPEGYSVSREKKERFSLILESASTNQTSMYLCASSLSGGGNTIYFGEGSWLTVV.

As for this clone: Other DNA sequences from this sample encode an identical CDR3 as well. The gene calls are TRBV30 and TRBJ1-6, with TRBD1 matching 11 bases. This CDR3 contains 15 residues. The V gene's germline CDR1 is GTSNPN and CDR2 SVGIG (reference sequence). Trimming took 2 bases from V and 9 from J; bases not matched to a gene: 6. The CDR3 coding sequence is TGTGCCTGGAGTCCCAAGGGGACAGGGGGTTCACCCCTCCACTTT. This sequence encodes CAWSPKGTGGSPLHF.

The chain combines TRBV28 with TRBJ1-2, with 8 bases fitting TRBD1. The V gene end was trimmed by 2 bases and the J gene end by 2 bases; junction bases not matched to a gene: 4. Germline V CDR1 and CDR2: MDHEN, SYDVKM. The CDR3 totals 15 residues. This chain's CDR3 is CASSLRAGGNYGYTF. The CDR3 DNA sequence: TGTGCCAGCAGTTTACGGGCAGGGGGCAACTATGGCTACACCTTC.

This clone was recorded only once. The J gene is TRBJ1-6, the V gene TRBV5-4, with D maybe TRBD1 (6 bases). V was cut by 1 base and J by 1 base, with 12 bases left in between. The CDR3 is 17 amino acids. Germline CDR1 reads SGHNT; CDR2 reads YYREEE (reference sequence). The CDR3 here is CASSLRGTSSYNSPLHF. In DNA form, the CDR3 reads TGTGCCAGCAGCTTGAGGGGGACTAGTTCCTATAATTCACCCCTCCACTTT.

The chain is built from TRBV6-5 and TRBJ2-3; D possibly corresponds to TRBD1 (6 bases). V dropped 10 bases and J dropped 4 bases, with 12 bases sitting between them. The CDR3 has 12 residues. Germline V gene data show CDR1 as MNHEY and CDR2 as SVGAGI. Here the CDR3 DNA reads TGTGCCACTCGTTCAGGGGCAGATACGCAGTATTTT. It yields the protein CATRSGADTQYF.

The rearrangement uses TRBV7-9 and TRBJ1-2; D is ambiguous. The germline V and J ends were trimmed by 5 bases and 7 bases, with 11 bases remaining between them. From germline, CDR1 is SEHNR and CDR2 FQNEAQ (reference sequence). This CDR3 has 12 residues. The CDR3 loop reads CASSETLAGYTF. For the CDR3, the DNA is TGTGCCAGCAGCGAAACCTTGGCTGGCTACACCTTC.

The chain is built from TRBV7-9 and TRBJ2-1; possibly TRBD1 for D (5 bases). Germline assignment: CDR1 SEHNR and CDR2 FQNEAQ (reference sequence). The CDR3 extends over 17 amino acids. V lost 3 bases, J lost 8 bases, and 23 bases lay in between. CDR3 residues: CASSLNLTSNKGDEQFF. CDR3 bases: TGTGCCAGCAGCTTGAACTTAACATCGAACAAAGGGGATGAGCAGTTCTTC.